This T cell receptor beta chain came from a study of patients and donors after allogeneic stem cell transplantation. This clonotype turned up a few times. V lost 7 bases and J lost 3, with 18 bases in between. This CDR3 is 15 amino acids long. Germline V CDR1 and CDR2: MNHNS, SASEGT. TCRdb ran MiXCR on the RT-PCR reads and lists one entry per CDR3 protein. The repertoire holds about a million distinct CDR3 sequences, 15% to 20% seen once, with around 6% in the top ten. This clonotype was obtained from a human donor who was either an allogeneic HSCT recipient or a stem cell or donor lymphocyte infusion donor (not recorded which). It is not recorded whose cells these are; they may come from a transplant donor. Sequencing used blood, either unsorted or a sorted T cell fraction (not recorded which). This chain connects TRBV6-1 to TRBJ1-1, with D possibly being TRBD1 (5 bases). CDR3 in amino acids: CASTRTVQGDTEAFF. DNA of the CDR3: TGTGCCAGCACCCGGACGGTCCAGGGAGACACTGAAGCTTTCTTT.